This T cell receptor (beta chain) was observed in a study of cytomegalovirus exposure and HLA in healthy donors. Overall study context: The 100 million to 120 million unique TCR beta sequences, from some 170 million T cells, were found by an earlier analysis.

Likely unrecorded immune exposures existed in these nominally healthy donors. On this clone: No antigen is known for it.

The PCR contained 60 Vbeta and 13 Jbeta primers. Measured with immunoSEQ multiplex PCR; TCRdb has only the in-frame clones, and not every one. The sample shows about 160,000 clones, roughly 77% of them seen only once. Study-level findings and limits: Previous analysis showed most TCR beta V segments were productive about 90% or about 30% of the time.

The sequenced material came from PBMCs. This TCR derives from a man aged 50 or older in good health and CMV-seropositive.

In nucleotides, the CDR3 is TGCGCCAGCAGCCAAGGAGGGATCTCCTACGAGCAGTACTTC. Its protein product is CASSQGGISYEQYF. This chain joins TRBV4-3 and TRBJ2-7; D possibly corresponds to TRBD2 (5 bases). This CDR3 has 14 amino acids. The ends were cut back, 1 base at V and 0 bases at J, with 7 bases in the middle. Germline V gene lookup returns CDR1 LGHNA and CDR2 YSLEER.